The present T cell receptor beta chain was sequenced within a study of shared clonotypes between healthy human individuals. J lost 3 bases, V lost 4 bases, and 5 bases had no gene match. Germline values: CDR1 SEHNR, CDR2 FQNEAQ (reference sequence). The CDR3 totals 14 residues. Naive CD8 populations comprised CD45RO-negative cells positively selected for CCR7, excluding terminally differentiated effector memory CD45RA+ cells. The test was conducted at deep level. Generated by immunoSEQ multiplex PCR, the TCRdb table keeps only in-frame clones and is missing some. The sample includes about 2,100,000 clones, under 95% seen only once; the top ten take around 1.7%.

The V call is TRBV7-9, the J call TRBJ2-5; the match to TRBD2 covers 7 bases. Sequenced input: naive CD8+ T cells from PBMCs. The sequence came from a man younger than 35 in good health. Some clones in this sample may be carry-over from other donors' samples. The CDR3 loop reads CASSSLSGEETQYF. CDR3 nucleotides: TGTGCCAGCAGCTCCTTAAGCGGGGAAGAGACCCAGTACTTC.